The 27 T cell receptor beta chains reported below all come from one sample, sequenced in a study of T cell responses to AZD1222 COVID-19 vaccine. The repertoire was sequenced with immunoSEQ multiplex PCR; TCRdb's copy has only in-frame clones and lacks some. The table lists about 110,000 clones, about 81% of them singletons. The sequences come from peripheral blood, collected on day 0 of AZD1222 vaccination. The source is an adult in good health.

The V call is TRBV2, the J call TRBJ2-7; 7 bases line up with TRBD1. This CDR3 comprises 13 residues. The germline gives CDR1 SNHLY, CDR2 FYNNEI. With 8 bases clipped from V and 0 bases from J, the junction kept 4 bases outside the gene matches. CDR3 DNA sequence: TGTGCCAGCCGGACAGGCAGCTCCTACGAGCAGTACTTC. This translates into CASRTGSSYEQYF. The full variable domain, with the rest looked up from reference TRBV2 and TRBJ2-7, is EPEVTQTPSHQVTQMGQEVILRCVPISNHLYFYWYRQILGQKVEFLVSFYNNEISEKSEIFDDQFSVERPDGSNFTLKIRSTKLEDSAMYFCASRTGSSYEQYFGPGTRLTVT.

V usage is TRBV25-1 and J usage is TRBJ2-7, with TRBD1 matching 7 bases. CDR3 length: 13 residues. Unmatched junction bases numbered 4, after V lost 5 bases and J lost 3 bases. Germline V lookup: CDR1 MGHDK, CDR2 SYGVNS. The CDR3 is CASSNNRGYEQYF. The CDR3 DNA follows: TGTGCCAGCAGTAATAACAGGGGCTACGAGCAGTACTTC.

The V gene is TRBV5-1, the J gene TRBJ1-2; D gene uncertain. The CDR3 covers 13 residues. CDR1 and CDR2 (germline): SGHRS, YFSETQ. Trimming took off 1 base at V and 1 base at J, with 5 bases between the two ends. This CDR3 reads CASSLSSNYGYTF. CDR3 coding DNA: TGCGCCAGCAGCTTGAGCAGTAACTATGGCTACACCTTC. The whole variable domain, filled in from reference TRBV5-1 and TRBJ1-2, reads KAGVTQTPRYLIKTRGQQVTLSCSPISGHRSVSWYQQTPGQGLQFLFEYFSETQRNKGNFPGRFSGRQFSNSRSEMNVSTLELGDSALYLCASSLSSNYGYTFGSGTRLTVV.

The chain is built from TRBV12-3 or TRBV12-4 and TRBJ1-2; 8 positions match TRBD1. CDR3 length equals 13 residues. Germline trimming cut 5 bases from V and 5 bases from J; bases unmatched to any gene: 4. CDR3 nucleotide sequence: TGTGCCAGCAGTACGACAGGGGCGTATGGCTACACCTTC. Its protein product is CASSTTGAYGYTF.

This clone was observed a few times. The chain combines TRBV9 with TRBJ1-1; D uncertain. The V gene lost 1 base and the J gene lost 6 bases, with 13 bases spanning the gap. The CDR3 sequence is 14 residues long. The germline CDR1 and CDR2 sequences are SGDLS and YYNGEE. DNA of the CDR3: TGTGCCAGCAGCGTAACAGCCGTGGAATCTGAAGCTTTCTTT. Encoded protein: CASSVTAVESEAFF.

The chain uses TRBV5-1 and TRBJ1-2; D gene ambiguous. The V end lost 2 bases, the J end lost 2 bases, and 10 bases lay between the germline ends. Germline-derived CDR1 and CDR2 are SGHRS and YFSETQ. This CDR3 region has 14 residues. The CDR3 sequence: CASSFRVQNYGYTF. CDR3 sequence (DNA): TGCGCCAGCAGCTTTAGGGTTCAGAACTATGGCTACACCTTC.

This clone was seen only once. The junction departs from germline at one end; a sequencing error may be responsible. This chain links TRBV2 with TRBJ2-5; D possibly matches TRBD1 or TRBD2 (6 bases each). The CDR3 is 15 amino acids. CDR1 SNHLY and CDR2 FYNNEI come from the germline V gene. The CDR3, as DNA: TGTGCCAGCTGTGACGCCCGGGGGCCCCAAGAGACCCAGTACTTC. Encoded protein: CASCDARGPQETQYF.

The DNA for the CDR3 is TGTGCCAGCAGCTTAGCCAGGGATAATTCACCCCTCCACTTT. Translating it yields CASSLARDNSPLHF. This sequence joins TRBV7-2 and TRBJ1-6; D is perhaps TRBD1 (5 bases). V was clipped by 0 bases and J by 5 bases, with 5 bases between them. This CDR3 spans 14 amino acids. CDR1 SGHTA and CDR2 FQGNSA come from the germline V gene. The full variable domain, in which reference TRBV7-2 and TRBJ1-6 provide the parts outside the CDR3, is GAGVSQSPSNKVTEKGKDVELRCDPISGHTALYWYRQSLGQGLEFLIYFQGNSAPDKSGLPSDRFSAERTGGSVSTLTIQRTQQEDSAVYLCASSLARDNSPLHFGNGTRLTVT.

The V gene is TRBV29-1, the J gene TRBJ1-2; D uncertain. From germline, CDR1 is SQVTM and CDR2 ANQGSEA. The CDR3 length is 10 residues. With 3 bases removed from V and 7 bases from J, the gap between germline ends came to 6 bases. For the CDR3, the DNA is TGCAGCGTTGATAGAGTTGGCTACACCTTC. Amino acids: CSVDRVGYTF.

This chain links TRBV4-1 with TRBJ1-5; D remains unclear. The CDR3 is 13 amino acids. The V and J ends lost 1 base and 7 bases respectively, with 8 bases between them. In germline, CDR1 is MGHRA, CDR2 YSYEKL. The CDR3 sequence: CASSQAGNQPQHF. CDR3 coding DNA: TGCGCCAGCAGCCAAGCCGGAAACCAGCCCCAGCATTTT.

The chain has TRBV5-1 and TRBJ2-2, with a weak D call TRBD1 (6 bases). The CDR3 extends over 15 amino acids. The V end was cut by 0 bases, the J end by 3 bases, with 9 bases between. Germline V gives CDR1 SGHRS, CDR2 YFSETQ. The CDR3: CASSLEQGYTGELFF. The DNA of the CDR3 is TGCGCCAGCAGCTTGGAACAGGGATACACCGGGGAGCTGTTTTTT. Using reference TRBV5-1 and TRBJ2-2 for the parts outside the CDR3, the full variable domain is KAGVTQTPRYLIKTRGQQVTLSCSPISGHRSVSWYQQTPGQGLQFLFEYFSETQRNKGNFPGRFSGRQFSNSRSEMNVSTLELGDSALYLCASSLEQGYTGELFFGEGSRLTVL.

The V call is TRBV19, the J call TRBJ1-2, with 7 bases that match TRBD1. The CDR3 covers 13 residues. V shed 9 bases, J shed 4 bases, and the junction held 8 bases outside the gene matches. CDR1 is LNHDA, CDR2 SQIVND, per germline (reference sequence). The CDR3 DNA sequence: TGTGCCAGCCGCGAGCGGGACAGCTATGGCTACACCTTC. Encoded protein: CASRERDSYGYTF. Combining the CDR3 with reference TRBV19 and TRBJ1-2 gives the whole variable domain DGGITQSPKYLFRKEGQNVTLSCEQNLNHDAMYWYRQDPGQGLRLIYYSQIVNDFQKGDIAEGYSVSREKKESFPLTVTSAQKNPTAFYLCASRERDSYGYTFGSGTRLTVV.

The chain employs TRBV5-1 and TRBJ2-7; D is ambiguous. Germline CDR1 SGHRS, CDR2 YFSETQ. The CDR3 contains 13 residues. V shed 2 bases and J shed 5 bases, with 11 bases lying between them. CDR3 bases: TGCGCCAGCAGCTTAAAGGGTACTGACGAGCAGTACTTC. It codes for CASSLKGTDEQYF.

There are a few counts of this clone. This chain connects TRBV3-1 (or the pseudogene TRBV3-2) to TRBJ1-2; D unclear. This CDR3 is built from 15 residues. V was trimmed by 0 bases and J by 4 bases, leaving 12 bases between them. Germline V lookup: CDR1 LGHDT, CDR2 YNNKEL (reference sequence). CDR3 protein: CASSQDLADLYGYTF. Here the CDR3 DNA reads TGTGCCAGCAGCCAAGATCTGGCGGATCTCTATGGCTACACCTTC.

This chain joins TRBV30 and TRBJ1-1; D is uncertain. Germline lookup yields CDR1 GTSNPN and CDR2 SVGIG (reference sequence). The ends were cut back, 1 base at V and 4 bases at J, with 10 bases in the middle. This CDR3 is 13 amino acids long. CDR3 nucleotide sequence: TGTGCCTGGAGTGATCGGTTGAGCACTGAAGCTTTCTTT. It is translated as CAWSDRLSTEAFF.

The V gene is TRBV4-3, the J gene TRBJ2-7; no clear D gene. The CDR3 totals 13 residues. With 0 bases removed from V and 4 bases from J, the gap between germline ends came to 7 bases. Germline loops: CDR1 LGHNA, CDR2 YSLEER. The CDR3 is CASSQDVDYEQYF. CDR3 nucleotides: TGCGCCAGCAGCCAAGATGTAGATTACGAGCAGTACTTC.

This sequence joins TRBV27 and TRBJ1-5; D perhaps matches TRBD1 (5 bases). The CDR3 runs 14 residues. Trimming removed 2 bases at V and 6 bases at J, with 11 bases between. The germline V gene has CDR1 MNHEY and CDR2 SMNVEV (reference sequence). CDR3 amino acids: CASSLGGPGQPQHF. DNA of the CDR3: TGTGCCAGCAGTTTAGGGGGTCCGGGTCAGCCCCAGCATTTT.

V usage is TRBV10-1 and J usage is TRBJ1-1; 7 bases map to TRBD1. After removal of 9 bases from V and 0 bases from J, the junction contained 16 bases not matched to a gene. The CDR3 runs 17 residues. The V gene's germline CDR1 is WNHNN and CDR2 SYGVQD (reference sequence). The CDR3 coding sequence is TGCGCCAGGAAATGGCCCGACAGGGACCACATGAACACTGAAGCTTTCTTT. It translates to CARKWPDRDHMNTEAFF.

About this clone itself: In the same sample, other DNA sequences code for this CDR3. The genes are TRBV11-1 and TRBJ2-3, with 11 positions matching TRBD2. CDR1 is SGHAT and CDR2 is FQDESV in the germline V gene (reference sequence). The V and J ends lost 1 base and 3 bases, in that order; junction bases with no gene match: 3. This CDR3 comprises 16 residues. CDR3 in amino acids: CASSLVAGGLTDTQYF. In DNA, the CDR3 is TGTGCCAGCAGCTTAGTAGCGGGGGGGTTGACAGATACGCAGTATTTT.

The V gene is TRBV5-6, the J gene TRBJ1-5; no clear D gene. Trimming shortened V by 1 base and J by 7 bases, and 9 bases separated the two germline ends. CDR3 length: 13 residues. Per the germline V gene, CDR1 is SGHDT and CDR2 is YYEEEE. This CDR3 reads CASSLRPGQPQHF. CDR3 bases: TGTGCCAGCAGCTTGAGACCGGGACAGCCCCAGCATTTT.

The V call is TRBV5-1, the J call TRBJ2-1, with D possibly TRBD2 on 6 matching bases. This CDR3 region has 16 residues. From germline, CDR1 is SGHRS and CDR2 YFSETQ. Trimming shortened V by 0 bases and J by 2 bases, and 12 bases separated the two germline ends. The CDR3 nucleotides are TGCGCCAGCAGCTTGGGAGTGGGGGGAACCTACAATGAGCAGTTCTTC. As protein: CASSLGVGGTYNEQFF.

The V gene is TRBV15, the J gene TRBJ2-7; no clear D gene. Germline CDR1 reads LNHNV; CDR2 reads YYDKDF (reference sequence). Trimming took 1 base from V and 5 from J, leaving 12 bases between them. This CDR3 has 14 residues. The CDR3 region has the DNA TGTGCCACCAGCAGAGCTGGCCAGGCCGACGAGCAGTACTTC. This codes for CATSRAGQADEQYF.

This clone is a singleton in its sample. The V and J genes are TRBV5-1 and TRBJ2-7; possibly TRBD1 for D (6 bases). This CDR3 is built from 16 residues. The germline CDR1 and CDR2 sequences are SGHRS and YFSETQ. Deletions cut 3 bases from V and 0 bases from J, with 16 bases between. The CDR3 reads CASSYPVAGASYEQYF. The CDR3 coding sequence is TGCGCCAGCAGCTATCCTGTTGCAGGGGCCTCCTACGAGCAGTACTTC. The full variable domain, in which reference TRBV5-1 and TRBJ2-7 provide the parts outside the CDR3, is KAGVTQTPRYLIKTRGQQVTLSCSPISGHRSVSWYQQTPGQGLQFLFEYFSETQRNKGNFPGRFSGRQFSNSRSEMNVSTLELGDSALYLCASSYPVAGASYEQYFGPGTRLTVT.

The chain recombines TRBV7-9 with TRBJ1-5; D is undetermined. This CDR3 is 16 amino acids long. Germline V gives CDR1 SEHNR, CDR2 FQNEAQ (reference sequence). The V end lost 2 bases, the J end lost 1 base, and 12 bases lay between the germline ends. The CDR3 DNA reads TGTGCCAGCAGCTTACATCTGGGTGGGAGCAATCAGCCCCAGCATTTT. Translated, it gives CASSLHLGGSNQPQHF.

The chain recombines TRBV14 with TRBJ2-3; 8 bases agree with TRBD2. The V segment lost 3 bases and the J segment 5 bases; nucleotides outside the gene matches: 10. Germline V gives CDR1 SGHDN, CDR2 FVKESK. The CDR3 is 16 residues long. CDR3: CASSHRAGVAVDTQYF. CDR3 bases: TGTGCCAGCAGCCATCGAGCGGGGGTTGCCGTAGATACGCAGTATTTT.

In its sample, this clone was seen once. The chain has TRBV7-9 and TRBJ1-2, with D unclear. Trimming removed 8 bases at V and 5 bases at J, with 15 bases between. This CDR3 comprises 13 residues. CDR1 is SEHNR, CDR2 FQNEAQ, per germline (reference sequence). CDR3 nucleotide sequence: TGTGCCAGCCGGCAGAGCACGCTATATGGCTACACCTTC. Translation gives CASRQSTLYGYTF.

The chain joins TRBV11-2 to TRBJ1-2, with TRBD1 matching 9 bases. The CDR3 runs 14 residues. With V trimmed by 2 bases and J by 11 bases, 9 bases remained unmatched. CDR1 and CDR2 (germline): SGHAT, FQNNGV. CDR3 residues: CASSLWDREVGYTF. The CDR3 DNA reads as TGTGCCAGCAGCTTATGGGACAGGGAAGTAGGTTACACCTTC. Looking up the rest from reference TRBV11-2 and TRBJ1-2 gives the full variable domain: EAGVAQSPRYKIIEKRQSVAFWCNPISGHATLYWYQQILGQGPKLLIQFQNNGVVDDSQLPKDRFSAERLKGVDSTLKIQPAKLEDSAVYLCASSLWDREVGYTFGSGTRLTVV.